Listed here are 27 T cell receptor beta chains from one sample, sequenced in a study of HIV-infected patients and healthy controls. Antiretroviral therapy had run roughly three months, about 14 weeks, before follow-up blood collection. All unsorted peripheral T cells were captured because whole blood was used without fractionation. cDNA was made from roughly 470 ng RNA using alpha and beta constant primers. Using multiplexing indices, alpha and beta chain libraries were generated apart by chain-specific third strand synthesis. TCRdb re-called the 5' RACE reads with MiXCR, one entry per CDR3 protein. The sample contains about 8,000 distinct CDR3 sequences, about 7% of which appear only once. Here the sequenced sample was blood, taken during antiretroviral therapy. The receptors come from an adult with HIV infection.

This clonotype was detected ten times or more. Little can be read into the size of this beta chain, an off-target read in a library designed for alpha chains. This sequence joins TRBV11-2 and TRBJ2-7; TRBD1 matches 7 bases. In germline, CDR1 is SGHAT, CDR2 FQNNGV. Losses at the gene ends were 4 bases for V and 2 bases for J; bases not matched to a gene: 5. CDR3 length: 14 residues. The CDR3 DNA reads TGTGCCAGCAGCTCGGACAGGCCTCCCTACGAGCAGTACTTC. Its protein product is CASSSDRPPYEQYF.

By share of the sample, this clonotype is medium-sized. This beta chain is a stray read from a library made for alpha chains; its abundance is not meaningful. CDR3 in DNA: TGCAGTGCTAGAGATGCCGCACAGCGGGTCACAGATACGCAGTATTTT. Encoded protein: CSARDAAQRVTDTQYF. The chain links TRBV20-1 to TRBJ2-3; a possible D gene is TRBD2 (6 bases). The CDR3 is 16 amino acids. V lost 0 bases, J lost 2 bases, and 15 bases lay in between. Germline CDR1 is DFQATT and CDR2 is SNEGSKA (reference sequence).

Remarks on this clonotype: With a much larger clone just one base away, this may be a read error. The size of this beta chain means little, since it is a stray read in a library made for alpha chains. The gene calls are TRBV28 and TRBJ1-5; D gene uncertain. The length of the CDR3 is 15 residues. CDR1 and CDR2 from the germline V gene are MDHEN and SYDVKM. The CDR3 sequence is CDSSPRRVSNQPQHF. The DNA for the CDR3 is TGTGACAGCAGCCCAAGGAGGGTTAGCAATCAGCCCCAGCATTTT.

This clonotype is medium-sized. Within a library made for alpha chains, this beta chain is off target, and its count is uninformative. The chain recombines TRBV6-1 with TRBJ2-7; D gene uncertain. V was trimmed by 3 bases and J by 2 bases, leaving 11 bases between them. Germline CDR1 reads MNHNS; CDR2 reads SASEGT. There are 14 residues in the CDR3. CDR3 loop: CASSDSALPYEQYF. CDR3 sequence (DNA): TGTGCCAGCAGTGATAGTGCCCTGCCCTACGAGCAGTACTTC.

This clonotype was seen ten or more times. This beta chain turned up in a library designed for alpha chains; as an off-target read, its abundance says little. The chain links TRBV9 to TRBJ2-2, with 7 bases matching TRBD1. Germline CDR1 and CDR2: SGDLS and YYNGEE. Losses at the gene ends were 0 bases for V and 6 bases for J; bases not matched to a gene: 5. The CDR3 spans 15 residues. The CDR3 protein is CASSVGQGYAGELFF. Here the CDR3 DNA reads TGTGCCAGCAGCGTAGGACAGGGATATGCCGGGGAGCTGTTTTTT.

This clonotype appeared many times. Because this beta chain is a stray read in a library intended to capture alpha chains, its abundance should not be given much weight. J is TRBJ1-1 and V is TRBV4-1; D call uncertain. This CDR3 is built from 15 residues. Germline lookup yields CDR1 MGHRA and CDR2 YSYEKL. V dropped 1 base and J dropped 4 bases, with 13 bases sitting between them. CDR3 region: CASSQAETLATEAFF. As DNA, the CDR3 is TGCGCCAGCAGCCAAGCCGAGACACTGGCCACTGAAGCTTTCTTT.

With respect to this clonotype: Found in a library prepared for alpha chains, this beta chain is an off-target read, and its abundance has little meaning. This chain connects TRBV5-4 to TRBJ2-2; 8 bases are shared with TRBD1. Unmatched junction bases numbered 6, after V lost 0 bases and J lost 5 bases. Germline values: CDR1 SGHNT, CDR2 YYREEE (reference sequence). There are 16 residues in the CDR3. The CDR3 here is CASSLAWTGWTGELFF. The CDR3 DNA sequence: TGTGCCAGCAGCTTGGCCTGGACAGGGTGGACCGGGGAGCTGTTTTTT.

This clonotype appeared many times. The library was designed around alpha chains, so this beta chain is a stray read whose abundance carries little weight. The chain carries TRBV29-1 and TRBJ2-7; 7 nucleotides line up with TRBD1. Germline V gives CDR1 SQVTM, CDR2 ANQGSEA. J lost 0 bases, V lost 6 bases, and 5 bases had no gene match. This CDR3 comprises 13 residues. The CDR3 loop is CSVTGQASYEQYF. The CDR3 DNA is TGCAGCGTGACTGGACAGGCCTCCTACGAGCAGTACTTC.

In its sample, this clonotype is medium-sized (0.01 to 0.1%). With the library built for alpha chains, this beta chain is off target and its frequency is not meaningful. V and J are TRBV3-1 and TRBJ2-2; D not resolved. Germline V gives CDR1 LGHDT, CDR2 YNNKEL (reference sequence). This CDR3 is 14 amino acids long. The V gene lost 4 bases and the J gene lost 4 bases, with 10 bases spanning the gap. The DNA of the CDR3 is TGTGCCAGCAGCCTCCGCGTGGGCACCGGGGAGCTGTTTTTT. Its translation is CASSLRVGTGELFF.

There are many counts of this clonotype. This beta chain is a stray read from a library made for alpha chains; its abundance is not meaningful. The rearrangement joins TRBV11-2 to TRBJ2-5; 9 nucleotides agree with TRBD2. Trimming cost V 4 bases and J 2 bases; bases outside gene matches: 11. Germline V lookup: CDR1 SGHAT, CDR2 FQNNGV. There are 17 residues in the CDR3. CDR3 residues: CASSSRAAGGSQETQYF. The DNA for the CDR3 is TGTGCCAGCAGCTCCCGGGCAGCGGGGGGTTCTCAAGAGACCCAGTACTTC.

There are many counts of this clonotype. This beta chain is a stray sequence in a library constructed for alpha chains; its clone size is not meaningful. This sequence joins TRBV7-6 and TRBJ2-3, with 15 bases aligning to TRBD2. V was clipped by 0 bases and J by 2 bases; unmatched bases: 6. From germline, CDR1 is SGHVS and CDR2 FNYEAQ. CDR3 length: 19 residues. CDR3 region: CASSLASGTSGRNTDTQYF. The CDR3 bases are TGTGCCAGCAGCTTAGCGTCGGGGACTAGCGGGAGGAACACAGATACGCAGTATTTT.

This clonotype was detected only a few times. This beta chain was picked up by a library intended for alpha chains and is off target, so its count carries little meaning. This chain uses TRBV19 with TRBJ2-7, with TRBD1 matching over 10 bases. V lost 10 bases to trimming and J lost 5 bases; unmatched junction nucleotides: 8. The CDR3 is 13 residues long. Germline V gene data show CDR1 as LNHDA and CDR2 as SQIVND (reference sequence). The CDR3 coding sequence is TGTGCCACCCGCTGGACAGGGGGTCACGAGCAGTACTTC. This gives the protein CATRWTGGHEQYF.

This clonotype was seen many times. Found in a library prepared for alpha chains, this beta chain is an off-target read, and its abundance has little meaning. The chain links TRBV7-8 to TRBJ1-1; TRBD1 aligns across 9 bases. Looked up from germline, CDR1 is SGHVS and CDR2 is FQNEAQ. The V gene end was trimmed by 5 bases and the J gene end by 1 base; junction bases not matched to a gene: 2. This CDR3 region has 14 residues. The CDR3 is CASSLGQGNTEAFF. The CDR3 nucleotides are TGTGCCAGCAGCCTGGGACAGGGGAACACTGAAGCTTTCTTT.

This clonotype qualifies as medium-sized. The library was built for alpha chains, so this beta chain is an off-target read and its size means little. This chain links TRBV28 with TRBJ2-3; D is perhaps TRBD2 (5 bases). Germline CDR1 MDHEN, CDR2 SYDVKM. The ends were cut back, 3 bases at V and 3 bases at J, with 13 bases in the middle. The CDR3 runs to 15 residues. As DNA, the CDR3 is TGTGCCAGCAGTTTTGGAGGACTTGGAACAGATACGCAGTATTTT. It translates to CASSFGGLGTDTQYF.

Judged by abundance, this clonotype is medium-sized. This beta chain is an off-target read within a library intended for alpha chains, so its frequency means little. This chain joins TRBV4-2 and TRBJ2-2; TRBD2 aligns across 8 bases. The CDR3 extends over 17 amino acids. Germline V CDR1 and CDR2: LGHNA, YNFKEQ. V shed 0 bases, J shed 4 bases, and the junction held 7 bases outside the gene matches. CDR3 bases: TGTGCCAGCAGCCAAGATCCGGGGGGGCCGAGCACCGGGGAGCTGTTTTTT. Its protein product is CASSQDPGGPSTGELFF.

By proportion, this clonotype is medium-sized (0.01 to 0.1%). This beta chain was picked up by a library intended for alpha chains and is off target, so its count carries little meaning. V and J are TRBV3-1 and TRBJ2-5, with TRBD2 matching 13 bases. From germline, CDR1 is LGHDT and CDR2 YNNKEL (reference sequence). Trimming cost V 1 base and J 0 bases; bases outside gene matches: 5. There are 18 residues in the CDR3. CDR3 in amino acids: CASSQGLAGGAYQETQYF. CDR3 nucleotide sequence: TGTGCCAGCAGCCAAGGACTAGCGGGGGGAGCCTACCAAGAGACCCAGTACTTC.

This clonotype was counted ten times or more. The size of this beta chain means little, since it is a stray read in a library made for alpha chains. The gene calls are TRBV3-1 and TRBJ1-1; D is unclear. The CDR3 is 15 residues long. In germline, CDR1 is LGHDT, CDR2 YNNKEL (reference sequence). Deletions cut 1 base from V and 6 bases from J, with 15 bases between. CDR3: CASSQGMAGLSEAFF. Written as DNA, the CDR3 is TGTGCCAGCAGCCAAGGAATGGCGGGCCTCTCTGAAGCTTTCTTT. Supplemented by reference TRBV3-1 and TRBJ1-1, the full variable domain reads DTAVSQTPKYLVTQMGNDKSIKCEQNLGHDTMYWYKQDSKKFLKIMFSYNNKELIINETVPNRFSPKSPDKAHLNLHINSLELGDSAVYFCASSQGMAGLSEAFFGQGTRLTVV.

In its sample, this clonotype ranks as medium-sized. In a library made to pick up alpha chains, this beta chain is a stray read with a size that means little. The CDR3 DNA reads as TGTGCCAGCAGCCCTACCCTAAACAATGAGCAGTTCTTC. This encodes CASSPTLNNEQFF. V is TRBV11-3 and J is TRBJ2-1; D gene uncertain. The CDR3 is made up of 13 amino acids. Per the germline V gene, CDR1 is SGHNT and CDR2 is YENEEA. The ends were cut back, 5 bases at V and 5 bases at J, with 10 bases in the middle.

This clonotype has more than one count but fewer than ten. This beta chain is off target for a library built for alpha chains, so its abundance means little. V is TRBV29-1 and J is TRBJ1-1; no firm D call. Germline lookup yields CDR1 SQVTM and CDR2 ANQGSEA. This CDR3 region has 13 residues. V lost 0 bases to trimming and J lost 14 bases, with 19 bases between them. The CDR3 nucleotides read TGCAGCGTTGAAGATCAAGAGAAACCAAGCTTGTTCTTT. This translates into CSVEDQEKPSLFF. The entire variable domain, with the rest obtained from reference TRBV29-1 and TRBJ1-1, is as follows: SAVISQKPSRDICQRGTSLTIQCQVDSQVTMMFWYRQQPGQSLTLIATANQGSEATYESGFVIDKFPISRPNLTFSTLTVSNMSPEDSSIYLCSVEDQEKPSLFFGQGTRLTVV.

In its sample, this clonotype ranks as medium-sized. With the library built for alpha chains, this beta chain is off target and its frequency is not meaningful. The rearrangement joins TRBV20-1 to TRBJ2-3; a weak D match, TRBD2 (5 bases). V lost 0 bases and J lost 1, with 11 bases in between. This CDR3 spans 15 amino acids. CDR1 is DFQATT and CDR2 is SNEGSKA in the germline V gene (reference sequence). The CDR3 coding sequence is TGCAGTGCTAGAGATCTAAGCGGAGGCACAGATACGCAGTATTTT. This gives the protein CSARDLSGGTDTQYF.

By sample share, this clonotype is medium-sized. This beta chain was picked up by a library intended for alpha chains and is off target, so its count carries little meaning. V usage is TRBV25-1 and J usage is TRBJ2-1, with a possible D match to TRBD1 (5 bases). V was trimmed by 7 bases and J by 7 bases, leaving 14 bases between them. Germline CDR1 and CDR2: MGHDK and SYGVNS. The CDR3 totals 13 residues. CDR3 loop: CASKWGARNEQFF. Here the CDR3 DNA reads TGTGCCAGCAAGTGGGGCGCGCGGAATGAGCAGTTCTTC.

By its share, this clonotype is medium-sized. As an off-target read in a library built for alpha chains, this beta chain has a frequency of little significance. The gene calls are TRBV11-2 and TRBJ2-3, with TRBD1 identical over 7 bases. The V gene's germline CDR1 is SGHAT and CDR2 FQNNGV. The V and J ends lost 7 bases and 4 bases, in that order; junction bases with no gene match: 8. The CDR3 is 14 residues long. CDR3 sequence: CASNYRGIADTQYF. The CDR3 bases are TGTGCCAGCAACTACAGGGGTATCGCAGATACGCAGTATTTT.

On this clonotype itself: Since it is a stray read in a library aimed at alpha chains, this beta chain has a size that is not meaningful. The J gene is TRBJ2-2, the V gene TRBV4-2; D remains ambiguous. CDR1 and CDR2 from the germline V gene are LGHNA and YNFKEQ. The CDR3 is made up of 11 amino acids. Trimming left V 4 bases short and J 6 bases short, with 3 bases between. In nucleotides, the CDR3 is TGTGCCAGCAGCCGGTCCGGGGAGCTGTTTTTT. It is translated as CASSRSGELFF.

The sample holds many counts of this clonotype. This beta chain is an off-target read within a library intended for alpha chains, so its frequency means little. V is TRBV19 and J is TRBJ1-5, with D possibly TRBD1 on 5 matching bases. V lost 3 bases, J lost 0 bases, and 9 bases lay in between. Germline lookup yields CDR1 LNHDA and CDR2 SQIVND (reference sequence). The CDR3 consists of 15 residues. The CDR3 spells CASSMTAYSNQPQHF. The CDR3 DNA is TGTGCCAGTAGTATGACAGCCTATAGCAATCAGCCCCAGCATTTT.

To note about this clonotype: Because the library targeted alpha chains, this beta chain is an off-target read whose size means little. The V gene is TRBV2, the J gene TRBJ2-2, with D perhaps TRBD1 or TRBD2 (5 bases each). Germline CDR1 SNHLY, CDR2 FYNNEI. The CDR3 has 16 amino acids. V dropped 1 base and J dropped 1 base, with 10 bases sitting between them. CDR3 sequence reads: CASSEESGRNTGELFF. In DNA form, the CDR3 reads TGTGCCAGCAGTGAAGAGTCGGGACGGAACACCGGGGAGCTGTTTTTT.

The table lists this clonotype with many counts. This beta chain is a stray read from a library made for alpha chains; its abundance is not meaningful. This chain links TRBV4-1 with TRBJ2-7, with D tentatively TRBD1 (5 bases). V lost 1 base to trimming and J lost 3 bases, with 7 bases between them. This CDR3 region has 13 residues. Germline CDR1 MGHRA, CDR2 YSYEKL. The CDR3 reads CASSQGGLYEQYF. Here the CDR3 DNA reads TGCGCCAGCAGCCAAGGGGGCCTCTACGAGCAGTACTTC.

This clonotype appeared many times. Since it is a stray read in a library aimed at alpha chains, this beta chain has a size that is not meaningful. This rearrangement joins TRBV5-5 to TRBJ2-1; D is possibly TRBD2 (5 bases). CDR1 and CDR2 from the germline V gene are SGHKS and YYEKEE (reference sequence). The V end lost 1 base, the J end lost 3 bases, and 17 bases lay between the germline ends. The CDR3 runs 17 residues. The CDR3 spells CASSLFPRGEGYNEQFF. CDR3 DNA sequence: TGTGCCAGCAGCTTGTTCCCCCGGGGAGAAGGCTACAATGAGCAGTTCTTC. Based on the CDR3 plus reference TRBV5-5 and TRBJ2-1, the full variable domain is DAGVTQSPTHLIKTRGQQVTLRCSPISGHKSVSWYQQVLGQGPQFIFQYYEKEERGRGNFPDRFSARQFPNYSSELNVNALLLGDSALYLCASSLFPRGEGYNEQFFGPGTRLTVL.